The T cell receptor beta chain under discussion was sequenced for a study of shared clonotypes between healthy human individuals. Data came from immunoSEQ multiplex PCR; TCRdb stores just in-frame clones and leaves some out. The table includes 1 million to 1.3 million clones, 75% to 80% detected once. Germline values: CDR1 SQVTM, CDR2 ANQGSEA. This CDR3 comprises 15 residues. V was shortened by 4 bases and J by 2 bases, with 17 bases between the two germline ends. The TCR originated in a man aged 18 to 30 in good health. Some clones in this sample may be carry-over from other donors' samples. Specimen: memory CD4+ T cells from PBMCs. Subset defined: CD45RA-negative fraction. The V and J genes are TRBV29-1 and TRBJ2-5; the D call may be TRBD1 or TRBD2 (5 bases each). As DNA, the CDR3 is TGCAGCGTTGCGACGCACCGGGGACCACAAGAGACCCAGTACTTC. Translation: CSVATHRGPQETQYF.